The 8 T cell receptor beta chains listed next were all sequenced from one sample in a study of T-cell memory formation after mild COVID-19. TCRdb reprocessed the 5' RACE reads with MiXCR, giving one entry per CDR3 protein. The table records 85,000 to 130,000 distinct CDR3 sequences, around 10% of them present only once. The specimen was PBMCs or a T cell subset sorted from them (not recorded which). These receptor sequences come from a man aged 18 to 30 who had mild COVID-19 (a few samples of this study predate the infection). Cell type and time point are not known.

This clonotype was counted a few times. The chain is built from TRBV13 and TRBJ1-1; 10 nucleotides line up with TRBD1. CDR3 size: 14 residues. Germline-derived CDR1 and CDR2 are PRHDT and FYEKMQ (reference sequence). The junction had 7 bases not matched to a gene; V was cut back by 5 bases and J by 7 bases. In DNA, the CDR3 is TGTGCCAGCAGCCCACGGACAGGGGGTATTGAAGCTTTCTTT. Translation: CASSPRTGGIEAFF.

This clonotype was recorded many times. The chain joins TRBV4-2 to TRBJ1-1; tentatively, D is TRBD1 (6 bases). CDR3 size: 13 residues. CDR1 and CDR2 (germline): LGHNA, YNFKEQ. V was trimmed by 1 base and J by 8 bases, leaving 11 bases between them. CDR3 sequence (DNA): TGTGCCAGCAGCCAAGGTGAGCAGGGGGAAGCTTTCTTT. It specifies CASSQGEQGEAFF.

This clonotype was detected only a few times. The gene calls are TRBV5-4 and TRBJ2-1; tentative D call: TRBD2 (5 bases). The germline V and J ends were trimmed by 5 bases and 0 bases, with 9 bases remaining between them. Per germline, CDR1 SGHNT and CDR2 YYREEE (reference sequence). This CDR3 contains 14 residues. For the CDR3, the DNA is TGTGCCAGCAGACACGACTACTCCTACAATGAGCAGTTCTTC. Encoded protein: CASRHDYSYNEQFF.

The chain links TRBV12-3 or TRBV12-4 to TRBJ2-1; 7 nucleotides match TRBD1. This CDR3 region has 13 residues. With 10 bases clipped from V and 3 bases from J, the junction kept 6 bases outside the gene matches. CDR3 coding DNA: TGTGCCACCTTGACAGGGCGCTACAATGAGCAGTTCTTC. Translating it yields CATLTGRYNEQFF.

J is TRBJ1-2 and V is TRBV7-9; TRBD1 aligns across 10 bases. V was clipped by 3 bases and J by 6 bases; unmatched bases: 4. The CDR3 is 14 residues long. Germline V gene sequence: CDR1 SEHNR, CDR2 FQNEAQ (reference sequence). CDR3 sequence reads: CASSFDRGLNGYTF. CDR3 in DNA: TGTGCCAGCAGCTTCGACAGGGGGCTGAATGGCTACACCTTC.

Many counts were recorded for this clonotype. The chain has TRBV4-3 and TRBJ2-4; D may be TRBD2 (5 bases). V lost 0 bases to trimming and J lost 7 bases, with 13 bases between them. The CDR3 has 15 residues. Germline-derived CDR1 and CDR2 are LGHNA and YSLEER. DNA for the CDR3: TGCGCCAGCAGCCAAGATCAAGGTGGGGAGAACATTCAGTACTTC. It translates to CASSQDQGGENIQYF.

This clonotype was seen a few times. This chain uses TRBV4-2 with TRBJ2-6; no clear D gene. The length of the CDR3 is 13 residues. Germline V gene sequence: CDR1 LGHNA, CDR2 YNFKEQ. CDR3 DNA: TGTATTGGAAGTTCCTCTGGGGCCAACGTCCTGACTTTC. Its translation: CIGSSSGANVLTF.

This clonotype was observed many times. CDR3: CASSFGQGLAGAYEQYF. CDR3 nucleotides: TGTGCCAGCAGCTTTGGACAGGGGCTAGCGGGGGCCTACGAGCAGTACTTC. This chain joins TRBV7-2 and TRBJ2-7; possibly TRBD2 for D (10 bases). Germline-derived CDR1 and CDR2 are SGHTA and FQGNSA. The germline V and J ends were trimmed by 3 bases and 2 bases, with 20 bases remaining between them. This CDR3 comprises 17 residues. The full variable domain, rest sourced from reference TRBV7-2 and TRBJ2-7, is GAGVSQSPSNKVTEKGKDVELRCDPISGHTALYWYRQSLGQGLEFLIYFQGNSAPDKSGLPSDRFSAERTGGSVSTLTIQRTQQEDSAVYLCASSFGQGLAGAYEQYFGPGTRLTVT.